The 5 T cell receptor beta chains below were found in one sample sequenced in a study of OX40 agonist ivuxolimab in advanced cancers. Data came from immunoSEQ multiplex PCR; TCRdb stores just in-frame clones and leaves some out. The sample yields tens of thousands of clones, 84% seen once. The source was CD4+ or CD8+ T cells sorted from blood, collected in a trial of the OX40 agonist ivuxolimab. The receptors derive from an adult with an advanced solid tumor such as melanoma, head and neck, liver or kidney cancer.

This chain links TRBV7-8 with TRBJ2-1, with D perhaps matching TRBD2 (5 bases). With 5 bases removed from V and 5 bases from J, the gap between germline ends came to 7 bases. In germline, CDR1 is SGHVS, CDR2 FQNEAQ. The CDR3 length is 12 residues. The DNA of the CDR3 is TGTGCCAGCAGCCCTAGCAACAATGAGCAGTTCTTC. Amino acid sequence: CASSPSNNEQFF.

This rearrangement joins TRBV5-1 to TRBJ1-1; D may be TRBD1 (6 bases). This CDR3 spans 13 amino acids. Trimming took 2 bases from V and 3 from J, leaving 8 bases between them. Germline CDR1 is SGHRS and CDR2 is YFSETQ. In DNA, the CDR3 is TGCGCCAGCAGCTTTGAGGGGGACACTGAAGCTTTCTTT. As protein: CASSFEGDTEAFF.

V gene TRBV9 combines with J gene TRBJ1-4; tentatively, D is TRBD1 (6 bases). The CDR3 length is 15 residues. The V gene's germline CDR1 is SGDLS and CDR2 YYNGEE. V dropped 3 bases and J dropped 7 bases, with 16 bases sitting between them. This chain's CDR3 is CASSGTGRSGEKLFF. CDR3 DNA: TGTGCCAGCAGCGGAACAGGGAGAAGTGGTGAAAAACTGTTTTTT.

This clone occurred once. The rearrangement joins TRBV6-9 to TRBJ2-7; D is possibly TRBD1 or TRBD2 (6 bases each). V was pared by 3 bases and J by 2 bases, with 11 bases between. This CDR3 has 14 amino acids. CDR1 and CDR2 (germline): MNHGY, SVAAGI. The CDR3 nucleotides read TGTGCCAGCAGTTACGTGAGGGGGGCCTACGAGCAGTACTTC. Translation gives CASSYVRGAYEQYF.

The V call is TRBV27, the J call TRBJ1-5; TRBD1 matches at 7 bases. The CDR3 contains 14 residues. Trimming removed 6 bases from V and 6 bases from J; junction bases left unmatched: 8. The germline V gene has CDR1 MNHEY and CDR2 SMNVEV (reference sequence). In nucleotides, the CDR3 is TGTGCCAGCAGAGCTTCGAAGGGGGCTCAGCCCCAGCATTTT. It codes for CASRASKGAQPQHF.